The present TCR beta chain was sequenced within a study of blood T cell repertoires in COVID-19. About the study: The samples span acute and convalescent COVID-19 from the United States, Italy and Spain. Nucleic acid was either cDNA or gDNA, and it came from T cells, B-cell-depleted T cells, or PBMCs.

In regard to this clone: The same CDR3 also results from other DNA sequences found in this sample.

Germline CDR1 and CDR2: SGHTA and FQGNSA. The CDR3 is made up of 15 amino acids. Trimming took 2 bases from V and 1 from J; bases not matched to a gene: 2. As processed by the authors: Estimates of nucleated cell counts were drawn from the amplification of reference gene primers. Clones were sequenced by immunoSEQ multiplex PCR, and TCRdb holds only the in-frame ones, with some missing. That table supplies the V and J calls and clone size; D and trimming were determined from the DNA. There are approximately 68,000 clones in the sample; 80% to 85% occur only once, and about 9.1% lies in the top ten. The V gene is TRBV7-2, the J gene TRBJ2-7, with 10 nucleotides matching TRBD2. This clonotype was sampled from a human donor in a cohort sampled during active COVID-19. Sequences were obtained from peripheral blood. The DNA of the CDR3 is TGTGCCAGCAGCTTACGGACTAGCGGATCCTACGAGCAGTACTTC. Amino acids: CASSLRTSGSYEQYF. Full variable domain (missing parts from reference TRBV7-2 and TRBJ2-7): GAGVSQSPSNKVTEKGKDVELRCDPISGHTALYWYRQSLGQGLEFLIYFQGNSAPDKSGLPSDRFSAERTGGSVSTLTIQRTQQEDSAVYLCASSLRTSGSYEQYFGPGTRLTVT.